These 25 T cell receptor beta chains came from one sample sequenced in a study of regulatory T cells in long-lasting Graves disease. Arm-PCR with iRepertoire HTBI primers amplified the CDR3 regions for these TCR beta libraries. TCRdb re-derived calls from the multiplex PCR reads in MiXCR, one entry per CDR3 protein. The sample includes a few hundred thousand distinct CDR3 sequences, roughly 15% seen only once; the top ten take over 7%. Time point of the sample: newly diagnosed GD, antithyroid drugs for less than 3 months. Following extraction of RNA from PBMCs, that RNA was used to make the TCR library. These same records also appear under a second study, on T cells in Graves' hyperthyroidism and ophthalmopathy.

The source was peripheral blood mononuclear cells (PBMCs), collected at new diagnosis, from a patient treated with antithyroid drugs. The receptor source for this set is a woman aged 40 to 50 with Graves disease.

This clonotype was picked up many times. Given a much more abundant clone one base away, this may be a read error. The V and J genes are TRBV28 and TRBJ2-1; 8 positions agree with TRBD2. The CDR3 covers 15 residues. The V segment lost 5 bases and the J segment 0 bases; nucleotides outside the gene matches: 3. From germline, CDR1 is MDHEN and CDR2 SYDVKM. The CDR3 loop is CASSTTSGSYNEQFF. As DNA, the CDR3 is TGTGCCAGCAGTACAACTAGCGGCTCCTACAATGAGCAGTTCTTC.

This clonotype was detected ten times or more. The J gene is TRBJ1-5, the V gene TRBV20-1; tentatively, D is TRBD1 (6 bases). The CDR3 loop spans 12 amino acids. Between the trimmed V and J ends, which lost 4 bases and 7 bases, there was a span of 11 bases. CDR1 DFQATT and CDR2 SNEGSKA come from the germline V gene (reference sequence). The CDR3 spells CSATTGYQPQHF. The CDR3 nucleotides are TGCAGTGCTACCACAGGGTACCAGCCCCAGCATTTT.

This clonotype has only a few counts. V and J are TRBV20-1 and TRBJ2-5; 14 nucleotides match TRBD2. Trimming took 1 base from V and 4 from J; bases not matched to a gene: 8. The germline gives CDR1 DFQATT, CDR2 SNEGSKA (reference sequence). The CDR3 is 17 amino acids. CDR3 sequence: CSARGTSGRLGGETQYF. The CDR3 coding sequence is TGCAGTGCTAGAGGGACTAGCGGGAGGTTGGGAGGAGAGACCCAGTACTTC.

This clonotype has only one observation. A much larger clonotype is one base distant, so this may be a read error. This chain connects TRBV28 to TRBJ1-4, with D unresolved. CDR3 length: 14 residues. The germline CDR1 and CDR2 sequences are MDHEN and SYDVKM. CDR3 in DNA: TGTACCAGCAGTTTCTTCAGGACTAATGAAAAACTGTTTTTT. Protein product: CTSSFFRTNEKLFF. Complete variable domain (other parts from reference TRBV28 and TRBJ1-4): DVKVTQSSRYLVKRTGEKVFLECVQDMDHENMFWYRQDPGLGLRLIYFSYDVKMKEKGDIPEGYSVSREKKERFSLILESASTNQTSMYLCTSSFFRTNEKLFFGSGTQLSVL.

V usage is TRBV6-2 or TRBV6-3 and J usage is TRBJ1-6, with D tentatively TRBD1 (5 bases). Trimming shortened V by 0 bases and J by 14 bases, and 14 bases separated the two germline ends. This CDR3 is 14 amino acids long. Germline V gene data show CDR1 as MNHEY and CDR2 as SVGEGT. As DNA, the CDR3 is TGTGCCAGCAGTTACTCGGGACGGATGAGTACCCTCCACTTT. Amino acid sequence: CASSYSGRMSTLHF.

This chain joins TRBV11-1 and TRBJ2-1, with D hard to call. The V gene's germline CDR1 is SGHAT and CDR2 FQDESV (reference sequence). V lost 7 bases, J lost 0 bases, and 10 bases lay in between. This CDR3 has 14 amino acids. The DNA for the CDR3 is TGTGCCAGCATGTTGGGGTACTCCTACAATGAGCAGTTCTTC. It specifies CASMLGYSYNEQFF.

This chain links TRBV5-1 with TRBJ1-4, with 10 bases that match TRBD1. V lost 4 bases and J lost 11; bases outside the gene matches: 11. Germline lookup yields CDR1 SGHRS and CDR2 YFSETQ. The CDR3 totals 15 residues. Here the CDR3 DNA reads TGCGCCAGCAGCGCAGGGACAGGGGCTTTTAGGAAACTGTTTTTT. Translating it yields CASSAGTGAFRKLFF.

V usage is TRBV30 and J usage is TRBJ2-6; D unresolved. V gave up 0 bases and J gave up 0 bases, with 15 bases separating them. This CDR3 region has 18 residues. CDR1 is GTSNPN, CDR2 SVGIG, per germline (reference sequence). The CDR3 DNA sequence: TGTGCCTGGAGTGTACTCGGCTTTTCCCTCTCTGGGGCCAACGTCCTGACTTTC. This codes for CAWSVLGFSLSGANVLTF.

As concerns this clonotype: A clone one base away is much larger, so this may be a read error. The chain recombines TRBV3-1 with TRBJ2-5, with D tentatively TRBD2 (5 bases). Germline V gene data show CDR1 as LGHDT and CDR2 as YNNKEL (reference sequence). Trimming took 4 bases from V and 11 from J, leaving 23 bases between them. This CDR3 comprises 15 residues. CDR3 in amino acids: CASSPSRASYNEQYF. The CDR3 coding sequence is TGTGCCAGCAGCCCCTCACGCGCTAGCTACAATGAGCAGTACTTC.

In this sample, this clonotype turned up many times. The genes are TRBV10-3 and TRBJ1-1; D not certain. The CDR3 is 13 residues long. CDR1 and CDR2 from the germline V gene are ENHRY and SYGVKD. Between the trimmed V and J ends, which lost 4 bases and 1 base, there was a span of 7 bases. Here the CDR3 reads CAISGQQNTEAFF. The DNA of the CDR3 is TGTGCCATCAGTGGGCAGCAGAACACTGAAGCTTTCTTT.

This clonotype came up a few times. CDR3 DNA sequence: TGTGCCAGCAAAGGGACACCGGGCGGCGATGAGCAGTTCTTC. It is translated as CASKGTPGGDEQFF. The V and J genes are TRBV7-3 and TRBJ2-1; the D gene is possibly TRBD1 (6 bases). CDR1 and CDR2 (germline): SGHTA, FQGTGA. Between the trimmed V and J ends, which lost 7 bases and 8 bases, there was a span of 18 bases. The CDR3 is made up of 14 amino acids.

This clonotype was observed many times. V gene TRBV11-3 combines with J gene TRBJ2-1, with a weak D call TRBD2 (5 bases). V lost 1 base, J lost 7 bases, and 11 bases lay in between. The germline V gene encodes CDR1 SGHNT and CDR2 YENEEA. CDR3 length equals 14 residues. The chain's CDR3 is CASSLVGRGNEQFF. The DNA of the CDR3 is TGTGCCAGCAGCTTAGTGGGGAGAGGGAATGAGCAGTTCTTC. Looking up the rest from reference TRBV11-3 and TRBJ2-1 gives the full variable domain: EAGVVQSPRYKIIEKKQPVAFWCNPISGHNTLYWYLQNLGQGPELLIRYENEEAVDDSQLPKDRFSAERLKGVDSTLKIQPAELGDSAVYLCASSLVGRGNEQFFGPGTRLTVL.

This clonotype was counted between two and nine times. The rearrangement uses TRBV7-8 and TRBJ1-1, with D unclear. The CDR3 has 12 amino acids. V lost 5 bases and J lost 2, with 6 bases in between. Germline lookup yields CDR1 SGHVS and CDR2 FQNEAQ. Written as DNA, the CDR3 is TGTGCCAGCAGCCCTTTCAACACTGAAGCTTTCTTT. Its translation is CASSPFNTEAFF.

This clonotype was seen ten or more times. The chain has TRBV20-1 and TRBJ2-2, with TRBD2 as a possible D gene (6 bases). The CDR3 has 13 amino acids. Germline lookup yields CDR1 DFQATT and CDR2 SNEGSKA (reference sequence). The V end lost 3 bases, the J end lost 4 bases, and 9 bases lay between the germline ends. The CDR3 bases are TGCAGTGCTAGCGGGAGTTCCACCGGGGAGCTGTTTTTT. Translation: CSASGSSTGELFF.

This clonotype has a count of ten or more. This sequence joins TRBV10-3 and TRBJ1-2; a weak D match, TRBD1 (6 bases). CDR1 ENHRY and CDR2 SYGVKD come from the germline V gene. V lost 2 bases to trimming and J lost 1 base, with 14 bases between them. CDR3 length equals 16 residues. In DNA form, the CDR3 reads TGTGCCATCAGTGAGGGTCCAACAGGGTTTAACTATGGCTACACCTTC. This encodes CAISEGPTGFNYGYTF.

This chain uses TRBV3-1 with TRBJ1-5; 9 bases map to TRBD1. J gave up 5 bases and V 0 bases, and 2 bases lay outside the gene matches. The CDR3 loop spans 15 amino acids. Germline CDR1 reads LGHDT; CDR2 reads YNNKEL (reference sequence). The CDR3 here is CASSQDTGGDQPQHF. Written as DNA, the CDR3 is TGTGCCAGCAGCCAAGATACAGGGGGCGATCAGCCCCAGCATTTT.

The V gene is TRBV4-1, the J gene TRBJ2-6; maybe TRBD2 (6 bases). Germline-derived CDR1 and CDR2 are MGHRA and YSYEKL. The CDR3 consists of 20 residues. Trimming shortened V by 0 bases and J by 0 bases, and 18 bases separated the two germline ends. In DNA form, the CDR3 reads TGCGCCAGCAGCCAAGAAGCCCGGGACTCATGGAGCTCTGGGGCCAACGTCCTGACTTTC. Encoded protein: CASSQEARDSWSSGANVLTF.

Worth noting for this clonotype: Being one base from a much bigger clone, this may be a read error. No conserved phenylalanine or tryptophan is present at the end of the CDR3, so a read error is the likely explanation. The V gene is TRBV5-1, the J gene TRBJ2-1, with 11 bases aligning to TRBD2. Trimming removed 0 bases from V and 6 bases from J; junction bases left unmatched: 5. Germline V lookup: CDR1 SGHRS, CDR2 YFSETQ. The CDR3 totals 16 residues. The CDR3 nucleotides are TGCGCCAGCAGCTTGGCGGCTAGCGGGAGGATCAATGAGCAGTTCTTG. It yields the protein CASSLAASGRINEQFL.

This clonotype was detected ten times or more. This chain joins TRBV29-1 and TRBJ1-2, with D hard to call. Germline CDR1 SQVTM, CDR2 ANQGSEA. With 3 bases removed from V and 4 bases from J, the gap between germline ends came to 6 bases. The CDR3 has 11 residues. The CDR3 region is CSVEESYGYTF. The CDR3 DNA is TGCAGCGTTGAGGAATCCTATGGCTACACCTTC.

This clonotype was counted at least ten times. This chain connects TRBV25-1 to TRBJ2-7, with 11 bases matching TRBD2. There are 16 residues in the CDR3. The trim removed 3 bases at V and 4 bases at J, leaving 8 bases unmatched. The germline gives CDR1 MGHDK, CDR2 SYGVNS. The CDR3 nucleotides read TGTGCCAGCAGTGATGCCGGGACTAGCGGAAGTTACGAGCAGTACTTC. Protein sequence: CASSDAGTSGSYEQYF.

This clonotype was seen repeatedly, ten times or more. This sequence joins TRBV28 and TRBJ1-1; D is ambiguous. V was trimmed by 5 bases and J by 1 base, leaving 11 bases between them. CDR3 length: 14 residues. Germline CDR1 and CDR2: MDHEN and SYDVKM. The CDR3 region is CASSGFWENTEAFF. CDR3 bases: TGTGCCAGCAGTGGCTTCTGGGAGAACACTGAAGCTTTCTTT.

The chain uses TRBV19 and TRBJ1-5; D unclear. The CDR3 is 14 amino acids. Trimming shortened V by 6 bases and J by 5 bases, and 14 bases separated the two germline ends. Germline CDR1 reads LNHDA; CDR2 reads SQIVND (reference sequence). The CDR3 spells CASSTRRGHQPQHF. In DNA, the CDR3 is TGTGCCAGTAGCACTAGACGAGGGCATCAGCCCCAGCATTTT.

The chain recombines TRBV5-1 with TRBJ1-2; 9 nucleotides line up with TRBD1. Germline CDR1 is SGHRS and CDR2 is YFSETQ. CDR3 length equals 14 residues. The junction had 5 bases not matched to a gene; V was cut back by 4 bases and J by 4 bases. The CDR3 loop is CASSDRGQGYGYTF. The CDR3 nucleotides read TGCGCCAGCAGCGACAGGGGACAGGGCTATGGCTACACCTTC.

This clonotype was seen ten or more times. CDR3 residues: CASSPNGRKGEQFF. CDR3 coding DNA: TGTGCCAGCAGTCCTAACGGGAGAAAGGGTGAGCAGTTCTTC. This chain links TRBV2 with TRBJ2-1, with D perhaps matching TRBD2 (6 bases). Germline assignment: CDR1 SNHLY and CDR2 FYNNEI. V was trimmed by 5 bases and J by 9 bases, leaving 17 bases between them. This CDR3 contains 14 residues.

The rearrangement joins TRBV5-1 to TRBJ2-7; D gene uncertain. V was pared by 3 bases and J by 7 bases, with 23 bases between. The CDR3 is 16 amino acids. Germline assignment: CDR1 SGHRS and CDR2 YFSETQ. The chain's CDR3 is CASSYQFDWMRGEQYF. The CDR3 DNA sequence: TGCGCCAGCAGCTACCAATTTGACTGGATGCGAGGTGAGCAGTACTTC.